This T cell receptor beta chain was captured in a study of regulatory T cells in long-lasting Graves disease. Combining iRepertoire HTBI primers with Arm-PCR of CDR3 regions, the authors built TCR beta libraries. TCRdb recomputed calls from the multiplex PCR reads with MiXCR, one row per CDR3 protein. The sample lists under 800,000 distinct CDR3 sequences, 15% to 20% occurring once. In its sample, this clonotype was seen a few times. Its specificity is unknown. Overall study results and limits: TCR diversity was lower in persistent than newly diagnosed Graves' disease.

Time point specified: newly diagnosed GD, antithyroid drugs for less than 3 months. RNA from PBMCs was the source of the TCR library. Another study also made use of these data, one on T cells in Graves' hyperthyroidism and ophthalmopathy. This second study notes: Patients showing uncontrolled infection, other autoimmune disease, pregnancy or lactation were ineligible.

The source was peripheral blood mononuclear cells (PBMCs), collected at new diagnosis, from a patient treated with antithyroid drugs. This sequence was found in a woman under 40 with Graves disease.

The CDR3 DNA sequence: TGTGCCAGCAGCCCACTAGGGAGGTATGGCTACACCTTC. It yields the protein CASSPLGRYGYTF. The chain carries TRBV5-6 and TRBJ1-2; D remains unclear. CDR1 and CDR2 from the germline V gene are SGHDT and YYEEEE. This CDR3 contains 13 residues. V was cut by 4 bases and J by 5 bases, with 12 bases left in between.